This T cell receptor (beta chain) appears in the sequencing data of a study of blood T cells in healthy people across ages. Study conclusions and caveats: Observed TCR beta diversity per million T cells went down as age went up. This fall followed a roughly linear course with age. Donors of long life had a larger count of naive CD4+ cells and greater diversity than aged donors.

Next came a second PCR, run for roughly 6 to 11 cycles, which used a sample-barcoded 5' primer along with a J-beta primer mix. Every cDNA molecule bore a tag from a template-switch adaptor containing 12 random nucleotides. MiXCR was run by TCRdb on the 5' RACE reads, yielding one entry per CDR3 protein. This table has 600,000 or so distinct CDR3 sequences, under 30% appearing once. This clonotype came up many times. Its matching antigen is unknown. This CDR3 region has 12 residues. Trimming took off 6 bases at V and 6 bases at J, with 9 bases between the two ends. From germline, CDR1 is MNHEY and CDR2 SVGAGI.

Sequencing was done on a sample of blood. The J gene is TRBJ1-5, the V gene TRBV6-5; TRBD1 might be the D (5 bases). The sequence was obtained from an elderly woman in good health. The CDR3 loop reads CASRERGQPQHF. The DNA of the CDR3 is TGTGCCAGCAGGGAAAGGGGTCAGCCCCAGCATTTT.